These T cell receptor beta chains were read from a single sample in a study of Ad26.COV2.S vaccination and SARS-CoV-2 variants. The repertoire was sequenced with immunoSEQ multiplex PCR; TCRdb's copy has only in-frame clones and lacks some. The table has a few hundred thousand clones, approximately 92% seen once; the top ten hold 12%. The sequencing here drew on peripheral blood, taken in a trial of Ad26.COV2.S vaccine versus placebo. These receptors all come from a person aged 18 to 59 who received the Ad26.COV2.S COVID-19 vaccine or a placebo. Each CDR3 is given with its conserved first and last residue. D genes are given only for firm matches. The listing skips clone size in some rows; elsewhere it reads once, few, many or a size class.

j_gene,abundance,d_gene,v_gene,CDR3aa,CDR3nt
TRBJ2-1,NA,NA,TRBV18,CASSPLTGIYNEQFF,TGTGCCAGCTCACCACTAACGGGAATATACAATGAGCAGTTCTTC
TRBJ2-1,NA,TRBD2,TRBV6-2/TRBV6-3,CASSPGTSGRARFNEQFF,TGTGCCAGCAGCCCCGGGACTAGCGGGAGGGCGCGATTCAATGAGCAGTTCTTC
TRBJ2-3,NA,TRBD2,TRBV19,CASSIAGGSTDTQYF,TGTGCCAGTAGTATCGCGGGGGGGAGCACAGATACGCAGTATTTT
TRBJ1-4,NA,NA,TRBV7-9,CASSLFSGVGEKLFF,TGTGCCAGCAGCTTATTCTCGGGGGTCGGTGAAAAACTGTTTTTT
TRBJ2-5,NA,NA,TRBV30,CAWSVKEYQETQYF,TGTGCCTGGAGTGTTAAGGAGTACCAAGAGACCCAGTACTTC
TRBJ2-5,NA,NA,TRBV12-3/TRBV12-4,CASSLGGAGTQYF,TGTGCCAGCAGTCTAGGGGGGGCTGGGACCCAGTACTTC
TRBJ2-7,NA,TRBD2,TRBV6-5,CASQNETSEAYEQYF,TGTGCCAGCCAAAACGAGACTAGCGAAGCCTACGAGCAGTACTTC
TRBJ2-1,once,TRBD2,TRBV24-1,CATSDPTSSGTLQYNEQFF,TGTGCCACCAGTGACCCAACCTCTAGCGGGACCCTGCAATACAATGAGCAGTTCTTC
TRBJ2-7,NA,NA,TRBV5-4,CASSFGNPSEQYF,TGTGCCAGCAGCTTTGGGAACCCTTCCGAGCAGTACTTC
TRBJ2-4,NA,NA,TRBV7-2,CASSPSGGNSIQYF,TGTGCCAGCAGCCCCAGTGGGGGAAATAGCATTCAGTACTTC
TRBJ2-7,NA,NA,TRBV2,CASSGDTLYEQYF,TGTGCCAGCAGTGGGGACACCCTCTACGAGCAGTACTTC
TRBJ2-7,once,NA,TRBV6-2/TRBV6-3,CASSSLRREIVWEQYF,TGTGCCAGCAGTTCCCTTCGTCGGGAGATAGTGTGGGAGCAGTACTTC
TRBJ1-4,once,TRBD1,TRBV6-6,CASSYRQGGNEKLFF,TGTGCCAGCAGTTACAGACAGGGGGGTAATGAAAAACTGTTTTTT
TRBJ2-7,NA,NA,TRBV27,CASSSGTTNYEQYF,TGTGCCAGCAGTTCCGGGACAACAAACTACGAGCAGTACTTC
TRBJ2-1,NA,NA,TRBV23-1,CASSSISVEIHLNEQFF,TGCGCCAGCAGTTCAATCTCAGTGGAGATACACCTCAATGAGCAGTTCTTC
TRBJ2-3,once,NA,TRBV4-3,CASSQFGRGTDTQYF,TGCGCCAGCAGCCAATTTGGGCGGGGCACAGATACGCAGTATTTT
TRBJ2-1,NA,TRBD2,TRBV24-1,CATSDPTQRERNEQFF,TGTGCCACCAGTGATCCTACTCAGCGGGAGCGTAATGAGCAGTTCTTC
TRBJ2-1,NA,NA,TRBV27,CASSLAVEQFF,TGTGCCAGCAGTTTAGCGGTCGAGCAGTTCTTC
TRBJ1-2,NA,NA,TRBV6-1,CASSELTDYGYTF,TGTGCCAGCAGTGAACTAACGGACTATGGCTACACCTTC
TRBJ2-1,NA,NA,TRBV18,CASSIWRSSYNEQFF,TGTGCCAGCTCAATATGGAGGTCTTCGTACAATGAGCAGTTCTTC
TRBJ2-3,NA,TRBD2,TRBV4-3,CASSQESAGATDTQYF,TGCGCCAGCAGCCAAGAATCAGCGGGAGCCACAGATACGCAGTATTTT
TRBJ2-5,NA,TRBD2,TRBV7-8,CASRGRFGGSSGSEGTQYF,TGTGCCAGCAGGGGCAGGTTTGGCGGTTCCAGCGGGAGTGAAGGGACCCAGTACTTC
TRBJ2-7,NA,TRBD1,TRBV20-1,CSASPAQGGFEQYF,TGCAGTGCTAGTCCCGCACAGGGGGGATTCGAGCAGTACTTC
TRBJ1-1,NA,NA,TRBV30,CAWSMGTNTEAFF,TGTGCCTGGAGTATGGGGACGAACACTGAAGCTTTCTTT
TRBJ1-5,once,NA,TRBV28,CASRRQVWNQPQHF,TGTGCCAGCAGACGACAGGTTTGGAATCAGCCCCAGCATTTT
TRBJ2-5,NA,NA,TRBV5-4,CASSAGGTASRETQYF,TGTGCCAGCAGCGCGGGCGGGACAGCTAGTAGAGAGACCCAGTACTTC
TRBJ2-5,NA,TRBD1,TRBV6-5,CASSREGTGEETQYF,TGTGCCAGCAGTCGGGAGGGGACAGGGGAAGAGACCCAGTACTTC
TRBJ2-7,NA,NA,TRBV19,CASSIAHEGEQYF,TGTGCCAGTAGTATTGCACACGAGGGCGAGCAGTACTTC
TRBJ1-5,NA,TRBD1,TRBV12-3/TRBV12-4,CASTGTGNQPQHF,TGTGCCAGCACTGGGACAGGGAATCAGCCCCAGCATTTT
TRBJ1-1,NA,TRBD1,TRBV10-3,CAISESQGAHEAFF,TGTGCCATCAGTGAGTCCCAGGGGGCTCATGAAGCTTTCTTT
TRBJ1-2,NA,NA,TRBV5-8,CASSLNWDGYTF,TGTGCCAGCAGCTTAAACTGGGATGGCTACACCTTC
TRBJ1-1,NA,NA,TRBV14,CASSQVLTLVGGTEAFF,TGTGCCAGCAGCCAAGTTTTAACACTTGTAGGGGGGACTGAAGCTTTCTTT
TRBJ2-2,NA,NA,TRBV4-2,CASRALGKVTGELFF,TGTGCCAGCCGGGCCCTCGGAAAAGTGACCGGGGAGCTGTTTTTT
TRBJ2-3,NA,NA,TRBV4-1,CASSQNRWGTDTQYF,TGCGCCAGCAGCCAAAATCGTTGGGGCACAGATACGCAGTATTTT
TRBJ1-3,NA,NA,TRBV7-2,CASSHDSHSGNTIYF,TGTGCCAGCAGCCACGACAGTCACTCTGGAAACACCATATATTTT
TRBJ1-2,NA,NA,TRBV6-5,CASSYSEGIFGYTF,TGTGCCAGCAGTTACTCGGAGGGGATTTTTGGCTACACCTTC